This TCR beta chain came from a study of shared clonotypes between healthy human individuals. Study overall: Plates per donor: three CD4 naive, three CD4 memory, two CD8 naive, one CD8 memory.

With respect to this clone: Its antigen is currently unknown.

V shed 1 base and J 6 bases; nucleotides not matched to a gene: 4. CDR1 is SGHNT and CDR2 is YYREEE in the germline V gene (reference sequence). The CDR3 loop spans 14 amino acids. Splitting of CD4+ cells produced CD45RA+ naive and CD45RA-negative memory subsets. General study results and limits: A handful of donors had about 5.1% of their naive CD4 clonotypes in common. Non-shared clonotypes showed lower generation probabilities than clonotypes common to all four donors.

Profiled with immunoSEQ multiplex PCR; TCRdb holds only in-frame clones, not every one. Among about 640,000 clones, about two thirds were seen once, and the ten largest hold around 2%. The chain carries TRBV5-4 and TRBJ1-1; 9 bases align to TRBD1. This sequence originates from a woman in her thirties in good health. Source material: memory CD4+ T cells sorted from blood. Subset in this sample: CD45RA-negative fraction. The CDR3 sequence: CASSLWDRVAEAFF. In DNA, the CDR3 is TGTGCCAGCAGCTTGTGGGACAGGGTCGCTGAAGCTTTCTTT.